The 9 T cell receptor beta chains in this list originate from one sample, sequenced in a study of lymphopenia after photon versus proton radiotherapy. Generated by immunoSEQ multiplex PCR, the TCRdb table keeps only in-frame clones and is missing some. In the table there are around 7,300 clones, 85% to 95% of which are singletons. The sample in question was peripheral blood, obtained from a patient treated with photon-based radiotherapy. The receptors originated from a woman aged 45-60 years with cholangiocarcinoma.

CDR3 residues: CASSALLGRGRGIGHGYTF. In nucleotides, the CDR3 is TGTGCCAGCAGCGCCCTTTTGGGCAGGGGGCGAGGTATAGGCCATGGCTACACCTTC. The rearrangement links TRBV5-4 to TRBJ1-2, with 8 nucleotides matching TRBD1. Germline loops: CDR1 SGHNT, CDR2 YYREEE (reference sequence). Unmatched junction bases numbered 23, after V lost 4 bases and J lost 6 bases. CDR3 length: 19 residues.

The CDR3 sequence: CASSWGLGLLTDTQYF. DNA for the CDR3: TGCGCCAGCAGCTGGGGGCTGGGGCTTTTAACAGATACGCAGTATTTT. The chain combines TRBV5-1 with TRBJ2-3; a weak D match, TRBD1 (6 bases). Trimming stripped 3 bases from V and 3 bases from J, with 17 bases between. The CDR3 is made up of 16 amino acids. Germline V gene sequence: CDR1 SGHRS, CDR2 YFSETQ.

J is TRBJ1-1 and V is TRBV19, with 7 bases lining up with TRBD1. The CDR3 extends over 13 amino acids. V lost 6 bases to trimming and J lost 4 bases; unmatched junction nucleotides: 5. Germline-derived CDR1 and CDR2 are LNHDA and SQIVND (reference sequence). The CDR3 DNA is TGTGCCAGTAGCGGGACAGTGGTCACTGAAGCTTTCTTT. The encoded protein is CASSGTVVTEAFF.

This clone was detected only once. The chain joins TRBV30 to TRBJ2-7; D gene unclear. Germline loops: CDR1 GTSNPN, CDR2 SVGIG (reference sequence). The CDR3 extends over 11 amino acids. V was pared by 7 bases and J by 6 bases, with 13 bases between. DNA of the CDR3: TGTGCCTTGACCACGGTGTCCGAGCAGTACTTC. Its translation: CALTTVSEQYF.

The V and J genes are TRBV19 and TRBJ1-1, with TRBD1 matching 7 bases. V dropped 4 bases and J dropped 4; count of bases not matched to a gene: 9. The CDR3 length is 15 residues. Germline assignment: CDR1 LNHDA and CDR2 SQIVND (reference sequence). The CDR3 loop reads CASSRQGRDATEAFF. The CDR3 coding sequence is TGTGCCAGTAGTAGACAGGGACGTGATGCCACTGAAGCTTTCTTT.

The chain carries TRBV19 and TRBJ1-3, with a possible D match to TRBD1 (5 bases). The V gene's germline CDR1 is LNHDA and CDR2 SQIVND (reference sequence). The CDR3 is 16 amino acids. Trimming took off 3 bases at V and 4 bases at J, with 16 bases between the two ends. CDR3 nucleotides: TGTGCCAGTAGTATCCGGACTACAGGCTCAGGAAACACCATATATTTT. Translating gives CASSIRTTGSGNTIYF.

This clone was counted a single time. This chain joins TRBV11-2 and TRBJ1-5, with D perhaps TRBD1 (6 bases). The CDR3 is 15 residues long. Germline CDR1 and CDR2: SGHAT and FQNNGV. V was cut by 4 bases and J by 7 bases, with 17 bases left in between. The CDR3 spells CASSSLQGTGQPQHF. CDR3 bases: TGTGCCAGCAGCTCCCTCCAGGGGACGGGACAGCCCCAGCATTTT.

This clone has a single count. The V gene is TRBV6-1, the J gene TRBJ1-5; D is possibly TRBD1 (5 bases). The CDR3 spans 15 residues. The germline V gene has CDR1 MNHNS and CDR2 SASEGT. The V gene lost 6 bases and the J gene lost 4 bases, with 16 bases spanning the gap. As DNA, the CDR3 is TGTGCCAGCAGAAAGAGGGACCTTCAGAATCAGCCCCAGCATTTT. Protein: CASRKRDLQNQPQHF.

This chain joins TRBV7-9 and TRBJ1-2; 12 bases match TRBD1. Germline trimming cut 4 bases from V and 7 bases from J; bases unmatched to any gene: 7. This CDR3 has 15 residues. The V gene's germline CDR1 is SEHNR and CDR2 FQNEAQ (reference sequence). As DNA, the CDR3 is TGTGCCAGCAGCTCCGACGGGACAGGGGGCGCTGGCTACACCTTC. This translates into CASSSDGTGGAGYTF. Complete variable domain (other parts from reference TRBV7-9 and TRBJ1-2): DTGVSQNPRHKITKRGQNVTFRCDPISEHNRLYWYRQTLGQGPEFLTYFQNEAQLEKSRLLSDRFSAERPKGSFSTLEIQRTEQGDSAMYLCASSSDGTGGAGYTFGSGTRLTVV.